The clone carrying this T cell receptor (beta chain) was seen a few times. Its specificity is not known. Barcoded TCR alpha and TCR beta cDNA libraries with UMIs came from 5'RACE using constant-segment primers. Each CDR3 protein gets one entry after TCRdb re-called the 5' RACE reads with MiXCR. This table has 350,000 or so distinct CDR3 sequences, 10% to 15% appearing once. The entry originates in a study of T-cell memory formation after mild COVID-19. Overall study: Largely, the TCR clusters proved donor specific.

V lost 2 bases, J lost 8 bases, and 7 bases stayed unmatched. The CDR3 spans 15 residues. Looked up from germline, CDR1 is SGDLS and CDR2 is YYNGEE. Regarding the study as a whole: Pre-infection memory harbored some responding clones, suggesting cross-reactive memory joined. Contracting clones from day 15 to 85 had balanced CD4/CD8; later expanders favoured CD4+.

Sample: PBMCs or a T cell subset sorted from them (not recorded which). The genes are TRBV9 and TRBJ2-1; 10 nucleotides agree with TRBD2. The receptor's source is a man between 18 and 29 years old who had mild COVID-19 (a few samples of this study predate the infection). Cell type and time point are not known. Here the CDR3 DNA reads TGTGCCAGCAGCGTGGCTAGCGGGGGAACCGATGAGCAGTTCTTC. It codes for CASSVASGGTDEQFF.